Below, one TCR beta chain is given with its context. Its specificity is not known. The data were taken from a study of fetal regulatory T cell absence and autoimmunity. Libraries were prepared by immunoSEQ multiplex PCR; TCRdb keeps only in-frame clonotypes and omits some of them. The table records around 45,000 clones, roughly 80% of them present only once. The study, taken as a whole, reports: Pancreas TCRs were oligoclonally enriched versus cord blood, some clones over 100-fold.

V shed 0 bases and J shed 5 bases, with 8 bases lying between them. The CDR3 consists of 14 residues. Germline lookup yields CDR1 LGHNA and CDR2 YNFKEQ. This chain joins TRBV4-2 and TRBJ1-5; possible D gene TRBD1, 6 bases. The clonotype comes from a newborn boy with IPEX syndrome. Sample: cord blood. CDR3: CASSQEGGDQPQHF. CDR3 DNA: TGTGCCAGCAGCCAAGAAGGGGGGGATCAGCCCCAGCATTTT.